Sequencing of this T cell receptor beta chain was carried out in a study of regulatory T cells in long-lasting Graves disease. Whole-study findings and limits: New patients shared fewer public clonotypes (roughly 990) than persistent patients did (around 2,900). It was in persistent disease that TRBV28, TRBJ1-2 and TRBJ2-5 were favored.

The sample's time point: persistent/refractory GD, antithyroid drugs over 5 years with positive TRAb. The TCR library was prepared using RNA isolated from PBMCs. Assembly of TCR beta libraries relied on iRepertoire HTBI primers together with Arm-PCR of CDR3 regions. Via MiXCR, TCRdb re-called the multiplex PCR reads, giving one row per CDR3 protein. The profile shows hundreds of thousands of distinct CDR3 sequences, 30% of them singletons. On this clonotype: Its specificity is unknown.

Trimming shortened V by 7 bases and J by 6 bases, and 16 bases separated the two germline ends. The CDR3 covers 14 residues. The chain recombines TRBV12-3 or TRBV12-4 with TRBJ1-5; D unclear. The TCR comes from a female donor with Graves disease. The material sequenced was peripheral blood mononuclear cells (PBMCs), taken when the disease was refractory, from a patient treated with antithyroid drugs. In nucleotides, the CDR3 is TGTGCCAGCACCCCAGGAGTGGGCGGTCAGCCCCAGCATTTT. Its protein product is CASTPGVGGQPQHF.